These 5 T cell receptor beta chains were all obtained from the same sample, sequenced in a study of brain T cells in children with intractable seizures. Sequencing used immunoSEQ multiplex PCR; TCRdb keeps in-frame clones, though not all of them. The data hold under 150,000 clones, with 94% observed a single time. Specimen: peripheral blood, collected at surgery. All receptors derive from a boy in the first two years of life with hemimegalencephaly and intractable seizures.

This clone was observed a single time. This chain connects TRBV19 to TRBJ1-5, with no clear D. The CDR3 totals 14 residues. Trimming pared 3 bases from V and 5 bases from J, leaving 11 bases between. In germline, CDR1 is LNHDA, CDR2 SQIVND (reference sequence). CDR3 in amino acids: CASSIPGRDQPQHF. CDR3 in DNA: TGTGCCAGTAGTATTCCAGGCAGAGATCAGCCCCAGCATTTT.

This chain joins TRBV29-1 and TRBJ1-1; no clear D gene. Germline loops: CDR1 SQVTM, CDR2 ANQGSEA. The CDR3 length is 13 residues. V was pared by 6 bases and J by 0 bases, with 11 bases between. CDR3 coding DNA: TGCAGCGTAAATGGACGGTTGAACACTGAAGCTTTCTTT. Protein sequence: CSVNGRLNTEAFF.

The CDR3 sequence is CASSLGTSPYNEQFF. The DNA for the CDR3 is TGTGCCAGCAGCTTAGGGACTAGCCCCTACAATGAGCAGTTCTTC. This chain joins TRBV7-2 and TRBJ2-1, with TRBD2 matching over 8 bases. The CDR3 totals 15 residues. CDR1 and CDR2 (germline): SGHTA, FQGNSA. V was clipped by 1 base and J by 2 bases; unmatched bases: 1.

The chain links TRBV5-6 to TRBJ2-1; D remains unclear. Looked up from germline, CDR1 is SGHDT and CDR2 is YYEEEE. The CDR3 has 15 amino acids. The V end lost 0 bases, the J end lost 6 bases, and 13 bases lay between the germline ends. CDR3 coding DNA: TGTGCCAGCAGCTTGGAGAGTTCTTGGGCCAATGAGCAGTTCTTC. This encodes CASSLESSWANEQFF.

This sequence joins TRBV28 and TRBJ1-4; a weak D match, TRBD1 (5 bases). Per the germline V gene, CDR1 is MDHEN and CDR2 is SYDVKM. The CDR3 covers 16 residues. Trimming stripped 4 bases from V and 9 bases from J, with 21 bases between. The CDR3 sequence: CASSSGTEGSMKKLFF. The CDR3, as DNA: TGTGCCAGCAGTTCCGGGACGGAAGGATCAATGAAAAAACTGTTTTTT.